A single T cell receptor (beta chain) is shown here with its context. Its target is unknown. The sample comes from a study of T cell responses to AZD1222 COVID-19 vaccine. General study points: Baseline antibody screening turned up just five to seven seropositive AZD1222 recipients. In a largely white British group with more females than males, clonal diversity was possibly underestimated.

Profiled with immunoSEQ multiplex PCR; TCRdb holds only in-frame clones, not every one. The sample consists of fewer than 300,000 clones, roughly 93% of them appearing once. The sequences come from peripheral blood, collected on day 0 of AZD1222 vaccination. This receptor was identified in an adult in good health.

The CDR3, as DNA: TGTGCCAGCAGGGACCACAGGGATGACTCACCCCTCCACTTT. Translated, it gives CASRDHRDDSPLHF. This chain uses TRBV6-5 with TRBJ1-6; a weak D match, TRBD1 (6 bases). This CDR3 spans 14 amino acids. Trimming left V 6 bases short and J 10 bases short, with 16 bases between. The germline V gene encodes CDR1 MNHEY and CDR2 SVGAGI.